The rows below give T cell receptor beta chains drawn from one sample of a study of CD8 T cells in Susac syndrome. TCRdb re-derived calls from the immunoSEQ multiplex PCR reads in MiXCR, one entry per CDR3 protein. The sample lists about 180,000 distinct CDR3 sequences; approximately 94% were seen once. Sequenced input: CD4+ T cells from PBMCs. Source of these receptors: a human donor with Susac syndrome. Both conserved end residues are part of each CDR3. The D gene is left open where the match is weak. Clone size is stated in some rows and not others, as once, few, many or a class when expanded.

V,D,J,length,size,DNA,CDR3
TRBV5-1,TRBD1,TRBJ1-4,15,NA,TGCGCCAGCAGCCCCGCAGGGGGTGGGAATGAAAAACTGTTTTTT,CASSPAGGGNEKLFF
TRBV28,TRBD1,TRBJ2-3,14,few,TGTGCCAGCAGTGCCCGACAGGGTAGTCATACGCAGTATTTT,CASSARQGSHTQYF
TRBV30,NA,TRBJ1-6,12,NA,TGTGCCTGGAGTGTCCCCGGTTCACCCCTCCACTTT,CAWSVPGSPLHF
TRBV14,TRBD1,TRBJ2-5,15,NA,TGTGCCAGCAGCCAAGCCGGACAGGGTGCGGAGACCCAGTACTTC,CASSQAGQGAETQYF
TRBV3-1,TRBD1,TRBJ2-5,14,NA,TGTGCCAGCAGCGCACCAGGGGGACAAGAGACCCAGTACTTC,CASSAPGGQETQYF
TRBV2,NA,TRBJ1-2,13,NA,TGTGCCAGCAGTGGCCAGCTTAACTATGGCTACACCTTC,CASSGQLNYGYTF
TRBV29-1,NA,TRBJ2-1,12,NA,TGCAGCGTTGAGCATAAAACCAATGAGCAGTTCTTC,CSVEHKTNEQFF
TRBV12-3/TRBV12-4,TRBD2,TRBJ2-4,14,NA,TGTGCCAGCAGTTCCAGCGGGAGTCGTAACATTCAGTACTTC,CASSSSGSRNIQYF
TRBV7-9,TRBD2,TRBJ2-7,15,NA,TGTGCCAGCAGCTTATCTAGCGGGGGGATGAACGAGCAGTACTTC,CASSLSSGGMNEQYF
TRBV9,TRBD2,TRBJ2-3,16,NA,TGTGCCAGCAGCGTAGGAGAAGCGGGGTGGTTAGATACGCAGTATTTT,CASSVGEAGWLDTQYF
TRBV4-3,TRBD1,TRBJ1-2,16,NA,TGCGCCAGCAGCCCCGAGGGACAGGGGGCACGATATGGCTACACCTTC,CASSPEGQGARYGYTF
TRBV27,NA,TRBJ1-2,14,NA,TGTGCCAGCAGTTCCTTCGGTAAATACTATGGCTACACCTTC,CASSSFGKYYGYTF
TRBV29-1,TRBD1,TRBJ1-2,14,NA,TGCAGCGTGGCTGACAGGGGGCTGGTCTATGGCTACACCTTC,CSVADRGLVYGYTF
TRBV7-9,NA,TRBJ1-1,13,NA,TGTGCCAGCAGTTTAACCGGGGGCACTGAAGCTTTCTTT,CASSLTGGTEAFF
TRBV20-1,TRBD1,TRBJ1-2,16,NA,TGCAGTGCTAGCGGGGGGGGACAGACGTCGGACTATGGCTACACCTTC,CSASGGGQTSDYGYTF
TRBV7-9,NA,TRBJ2-2,15,NA,TGTGCCAGCAGCTTTGCAGGGATGAACACCGGGGAGCTGTTTTTT,CASSFAGMNTGELFF
TRBV10-3,TRBD2,TRBJ2-7,15,once,TGTGCCATCAGTGAGTCAGGGGACTACACCTACGAGCAGTACTTC,CAISESGDYTYEQYF
TRBV29-1,NA,TRBJ1-5,14,NA,TGCAGCGTTGGGGGCGTGGGGAAAAGTCAGCCCCAGCATTTT,CSVGGVGKSQPQHF
TRBV7-8,TRBD1,TRBJ2-5,15,NA,TGTGCCAGCAGCTTAGATCTGGGGACAGAAGAGACCCAGTACTTC,CASSLDLGTEETQYF
TRBV24-1,NA,TRBJ2-5,12,NA,TGTGCCACCAGTGATAAAGAGAAGACCCAGTACTTC,CATSDKEKTQYF
TRBV23-1,TRBD1,TRBJ2-1,16,NA,TGCGCCAGCAGTCAATCGGACAGGGGACGGTCCAATGAGCAGTTCTTC,CASSQSDRGRSNEQFF
TRBV20-1,TRBD1,TRBJ2-1,15,NA,TGCAGTGCTAGAGACCCCGGGACAGGGGACAATGAGCAGTTCTTC,CSARDPGTGDNEQFF
TRBV25-1,NA,TRBJ1-4,14,NA,TGTGCCAGCAGTGATCAGGGGCGTTTGGAAAAACTGTTTTTT,CASSDQGRLEKLFF
TRBV20-1,NA,TRBJ2-3,14,NA,TGCAGTGCTACCGGTGGCAGGGGCACAGATACGCAGTATTTT,CSATGGRGTDTQYF
TRBV20-1,TRBD1,TRBJ1-5,16,NA,TGCAGTGCTGGGGGACAGCATCCCTATAGCAATCAGCCCCAGCATTTT,CSAGGQHPYSNQPQHF
TRBV2,NA,TRBJ1-1,13,NA,TGTGCCAGCAGTGAAGGACAGCGAACTGAAGCTTTCTTT,CASSEGQRTEAFF
TRBV2,NA,TRBJ1-1,11,NA,TGTGCCAGCAGTGACCGATACGGAGCTTTCTTT,CASSDRYGAFF
TRBV20-1,NA,TRBJ1-1,13,NA,TGCAGTGTCACTGGGGTCTTAAACACTGAAGCTTTCTTT,CSVTGVLNTEAFF
TRBV5-5,NA,TRBJ1-1,13,NA,TGTGCCAGCAGCTTTCATGGGCAGTCTGAAGCTTTCTTT,CASSFHGQSEAFF
TRBV29-1,NA,TRBJ2-1,11,NA,TGCAGCGTTGGCGACTCCCCCTGGCAGTTCTTC,CSVGDSPWQFF
TRBV4-2,TRBD1,TRBJ2-5,14,NA,TGTGCCAGCAGCCAGGGACAGGTGAAGGAGACCCAGTACTTC,CASSQGQVKETQYF
TRBV27,TRBD1,TRBJ2-4,15,NA,TGTGCCAGCAGTTCCCCCGGGACAGGGAAAAACATTCAGTACTTC,CASSSPGTGKNIQYF
TRBV2,TRBD1,TRBJ1-5,16,once,TGTGCCAGCAGGGACGACAGGGTGCGGAGCAATCAGCCCCAGCATTTT,CASRDDRVRSNQPQHF
TRBV25-1,NA,TRBJ1-1,13,NA,TGTGCCAGCAGTTTAGTTGTCCAGGGTGAAGCTTTCTTT,CASSLVVQGEAFF
TRBV3-1,NA,TRBJ2-1,11,once,TGTGCCAGCAGCGCTCGACTACTCCAGTTCTTC,CASSARLLQFF
TRBV20-1,NA,TRBJ2-5,15,once,TGCAGTGCTAGAGGAATGGGACACGGTGGGGAGACCCAGTACTTC,CSARGMGHGGETQYF
TRBV10-3,TRBD1,TRBJ1-1,16,NA,TGTGCCATCAGTGAGGGGGGACAGGGGCCGAACACTGAAGCTTTCTTT,CAISEGGQGPNTEAFF
TRBV5-6,NA,TRBJ2-1,12,NA,TGTGCCAGCAGCTCTGAATACAATGAGCAGTTCTTC,CASSSEYNEQFF
TRBV30,TRBD1,TRBJ1-2,13,NA,TGTGCCTGGAGTGAGGGGACAGGCTATGGCTACACCTTC,CAWSEGTGYGYTF
TRBV20-1,NA,TRBJ1-1,13,NA,TGCAGTGCCCCAATGGCGGGGGACACTGAAGCTTTCTTT,CSAPMAGDTEAFF
TRBV10-1,TRBD1,TRBJ1-5,16,NA,TGCGCCAGCAGTGACCCAGGGGGCTGGAGCAATCAGCCCCAGCATTTT,CASSDPGGWSNQPQHF
TRBV7-7,NA,TRBJ2-2,15,NA,TGTGCCAGCAGCCCCTCCCAAGAAGGTGGCGGGGAGCTGTTTTTT,CASSPSQEGGGELFF
TRBV20-1,NA,TRBJ2-4,14,NA,TGCAGTGCTAGTGGGACTGAAGCCAAAAACATTCAGTACTTC,CSASGTEAKNIQYF